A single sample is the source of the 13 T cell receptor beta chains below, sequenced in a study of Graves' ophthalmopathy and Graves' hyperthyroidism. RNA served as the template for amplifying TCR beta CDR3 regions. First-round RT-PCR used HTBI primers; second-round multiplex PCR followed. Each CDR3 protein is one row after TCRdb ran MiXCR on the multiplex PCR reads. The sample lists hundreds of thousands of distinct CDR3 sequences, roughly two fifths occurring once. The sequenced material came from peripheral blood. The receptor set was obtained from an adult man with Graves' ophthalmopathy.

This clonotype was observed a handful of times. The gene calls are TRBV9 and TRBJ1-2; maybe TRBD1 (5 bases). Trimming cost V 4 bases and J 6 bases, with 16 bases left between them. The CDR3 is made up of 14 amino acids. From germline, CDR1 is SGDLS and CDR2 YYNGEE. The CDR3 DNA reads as TGTGCCAGCAGCTTGGGGGGATGGAGGGATGGCTACACCTTC. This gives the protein CASSLGGWRDGYTF.

CDR3 nucleotide sequence: TGTGCCAGCCCCCGGGGCAATGAGCAGTTCTTC. Translation: CASPRGNEQFF. V is TRBV2 and J is TRBJ2-1; tentatively, D is TRBD2 (5 bases). This CDR3 has 11 residues. Germline CDR1 and CDR2: SNHLY and FYNNEI. Trimming removed 8 bases at V and 6 bases at J, with 8 bases between.

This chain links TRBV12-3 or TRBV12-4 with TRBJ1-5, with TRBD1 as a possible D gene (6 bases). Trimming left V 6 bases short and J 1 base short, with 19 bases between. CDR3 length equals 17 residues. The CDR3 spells CASSQERTGASNQPQHF. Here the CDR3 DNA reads TGTGCCAGCAGCCAAGAAAGGACGGGGGCGAGCAATCAGCCCCAGCATTTT.

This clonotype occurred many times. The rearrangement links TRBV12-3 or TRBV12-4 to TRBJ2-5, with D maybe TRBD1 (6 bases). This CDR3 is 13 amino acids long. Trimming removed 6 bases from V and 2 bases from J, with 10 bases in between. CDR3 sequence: CASSRTEQETQYF. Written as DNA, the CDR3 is TGTGCCAGCAGCCGGACAGAACAAGAGACCCAGTACTTC.

The CDR3 DNA is TGTGCCAGCAGCACGCCCGGGAGGCAAGAGACCCAGTACTTC. Translating it yields CASSTPGRQETQYF. The rearrangement uses TRBV7-9 and TRBJ2-5; the match to TRBD2 covers 7 bases. Unmatched junction bases numbered 5, after V lost 5 bases and J lost 2 bases. From germline, CDR1 is SEHNR and CDR2 FQNEAQ (reference sequence). This CDR3 is built from 14 residues.

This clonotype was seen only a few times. This CDR3 is CSARDSRVTEAFF. CDR3 DNA: TGCAGTGCTAGAGATTCGAGGGTCACTGAAGCTTTCTTT. The rearrangement uses TRBV20-1 and TRBJ1-1; D call uncertain. The length of the CDR3 is 13 residues. V was clipped by 0 bases and J by 4 bases, with 9 bases between them. The germline V gene has CDR1 DFQATT and CDR2 SNEGSKA (reference sequence).

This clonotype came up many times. CDR3 protein: CSAIDEEGEKLFF. The CDR3 coding sequence is TGCAGTGCTATTGACGAGGAGGGGGAAAAACTGTTTTTT. V usage is TRBV20-1 and J usage is TRBJ1-4; tentative D call: TRBD1 (5 bases). CDR3 length: 13 amino acids. Per germline, CDR1 DFQATT and CDR2 SNEGSKA (reference sequence). V was cut by 4 bases and J by 8 bases, with 14 bases left in between.

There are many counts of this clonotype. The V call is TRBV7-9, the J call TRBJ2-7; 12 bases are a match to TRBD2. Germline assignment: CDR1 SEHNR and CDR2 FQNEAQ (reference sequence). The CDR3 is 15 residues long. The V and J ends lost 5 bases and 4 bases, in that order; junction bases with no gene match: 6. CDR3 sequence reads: CASSGLAGGTYEQYF. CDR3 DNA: TGTGCCAGCAGCGGGCTAGCGGGGGGGACTTACGAGCAGTACTTC.

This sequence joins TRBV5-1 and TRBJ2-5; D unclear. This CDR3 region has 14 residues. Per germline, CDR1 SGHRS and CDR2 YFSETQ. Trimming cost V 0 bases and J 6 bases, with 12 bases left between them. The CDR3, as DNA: TGCGCCAGCAGCTTGGAAGGACGTCAAAAGACCCAGTACTTC. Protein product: CASSLEGRQKTQYF. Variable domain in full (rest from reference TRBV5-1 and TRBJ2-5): KAGVTQTPRYLIKTRGQQVTLSCSPISGHRSVSWYQQTPGQGLQFLFEYFSETQRNKGNFPGRFSGRQFSNSRSEMNVSTLELGDSALYLCASSLEGRQKTQYFGPGTRLLVL.

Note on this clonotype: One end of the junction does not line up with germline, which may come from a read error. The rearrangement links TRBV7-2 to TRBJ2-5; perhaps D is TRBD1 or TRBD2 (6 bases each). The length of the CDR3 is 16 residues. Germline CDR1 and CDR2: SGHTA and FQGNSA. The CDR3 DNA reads TGCGCCAGCAGCGTAGGACCACAGGGAGGTCAAGAGGCCCAGTACTTC. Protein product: CASSVGPQGGQEAQYF.

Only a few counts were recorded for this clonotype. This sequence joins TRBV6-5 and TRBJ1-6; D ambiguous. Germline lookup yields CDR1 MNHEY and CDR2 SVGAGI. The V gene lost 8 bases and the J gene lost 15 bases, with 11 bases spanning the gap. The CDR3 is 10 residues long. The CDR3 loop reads CASPHIGLHF. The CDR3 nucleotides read TGTGCCAGCCCTCATATAGGCCTCCACTTT.

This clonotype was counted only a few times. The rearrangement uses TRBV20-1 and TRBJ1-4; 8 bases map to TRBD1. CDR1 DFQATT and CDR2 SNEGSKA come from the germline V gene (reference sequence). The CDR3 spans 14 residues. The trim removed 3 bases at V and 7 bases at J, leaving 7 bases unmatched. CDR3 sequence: CSARNPGGSEKLFF. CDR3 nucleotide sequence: TGCAGTGCTAGGAACCCAGGGGGCAGTGAAAAACTGTTTTTT.

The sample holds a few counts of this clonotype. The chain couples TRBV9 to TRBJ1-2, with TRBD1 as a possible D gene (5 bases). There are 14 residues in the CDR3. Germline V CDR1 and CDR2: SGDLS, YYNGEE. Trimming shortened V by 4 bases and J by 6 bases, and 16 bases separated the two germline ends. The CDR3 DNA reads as TGTGCCAGCAGCCAAGCCACCACAGGTGATGGCTACACCTTC. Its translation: CASSQATTGDGYTF.